These 8 T cell receptor beta chains share one sample of origin, sequenced in a study of control samples from healthy donors and cancer patients. Generated by immunoSEQ multiplex PCR, the TCRdb table keeps only in-frame clones and is missing some. The sample has fewer than 120,000 clones, more than 75% seen once. Sequencing was done on a sample of PBMCs. Receptors were obtained from a woman in her sixties or seventies with lung cancer.

This chain uses TRBV18 with TRBJ1-1; 9 bases are shared with TRBD1. The length of the CDR3 is 15 residues. Germline CDR1 is KGHSH and CDR2 is LQKENI. The V segment lost 2 bases and the J segment 5 bases; nucleotides outside the gene matches: 6. The CDR3 region has the DNA TGTGCCAGCTCACCAGGGACAGGGAGGACGACTGAAGCTTTCTTT. This encodes CASSPGTGRTTEAFF.

V usage is TRBV29-1 and J usage is TRBJ1-4; TRBD1 aligns across 8 bases. CDR3 size: 13 residues. The germline CDR1 and CDR2 sequences are SQVTM and ANQGSEA. V dropped 5 bases and J dropped 6; count of bases not matched to a gene: 5. CDR3 in amino acids: CSVNDRGYEKLFF. CDR3 nucleotides: TGCAGCGTTAACGACAGGGGTTATGAAAAACTGTTTTTT.

This sequence joins TRBV10-3 and TRBJ2-2; 9 positions agree with TRBD2. The germline gives CDR1 ENHRY, CDR2 SYGVKD. V shed 3 bases and J 1 base; nucleotides not matched to a gene: 9. The CDR3 has 18 amino acids. In nucleotides, the CDR3 is TGTGCCATCAGTGAACGCGGGGGGGCCGAGGAGAACACCGGGGAGCTGTTTTTT. As protein: CAISERGGAEENTGELFF.

The chain recombines TRBV4-1 with TRBJ1-5; D may be TRBD1 (6 bases). The length of the CDR3 is 14 residues. In germline, CDR1 is MGHRA, CDR2 YSYEKL. Trimming shortened V by 1 base and J by 7 bases, and 11 bases separated the two germline ends. Here the CDR3 reads CASSQGEGGQPQHF. The DNA of the CDR3 is TGCGCCAGCAGCCAAGGAGAGGGGGGACAGCCCCAGCATTTT.

V and J are TRBV5-4 and TRBJ1-2, with 8 bases fitting TRBD1. The CDR3 spans 17 residues. V gave up 1 base and J gave up 3 bases; unmatched junction bases: 11. Germline-derived CDR1 and CDR2 are SGHNT and YYREEE (reference sequence). CDR3 amino acids: CASSLKAGGRRDYGYTF. The CDR3 nucleotides read TGTGCCAGCAGCTTGAAGGCAGGGGGCCGTCGGGACTATGGCTACACCTTC.

The V call is TRBV7-9, the J call TRBJ1-2; D might be TRBD1 (5 bases). The V gene lost 1 base and the J gene lost 3 bases, with 18 bases spanning the gap. This CDR3 has 17 amino acids. Germline CDR1 reads SEHNR; CDR2 reads FQNEAQ (reference sequence). The CDR3 DNA reads as TGTGCCAGCAGCTTAGGAGGGGTTTTAGGCACGGACTATGGCTACACCTTC. Translation: CASSLGGVLGTDYGYTF.

The V and J genes are TRBV29-1 and TRBJ1-2; D gene uncertain. Trimming shortened V by 3 bases and J by 5 bases, and 10 bases separated the two germline ends. The germline gives CDR1 SQVTM, CDR2 ANQGSEA. This CDR3 spans 12 amino acids. CDR3 nucleotide sequence: TGCAGCGTTGATGATAGGACTTATGGCTACACCTTC. Translating it yields CSVDDRTYGYTF.

As concerns this clone: This sample also contains other DNA sequences that code for the same CDR3. The chain carries TRBV28 and TRBJ2-3, with D perhaps being TRBD1 or TRBD2 (5 bases each). Deletions cut 6 bases from V and 0 bases from J, with 13 bases between. CDR1 is MDHEN, CDR2 SYDVKM, per germline. This CDR3 contains 15 residues. The CDR3 coding sequence is TGTGCCAGCAGCCCTCTGGGACCTAGCACAGATACGCAGTATTTT. Residues: CASSPLGPSTDTQYF.